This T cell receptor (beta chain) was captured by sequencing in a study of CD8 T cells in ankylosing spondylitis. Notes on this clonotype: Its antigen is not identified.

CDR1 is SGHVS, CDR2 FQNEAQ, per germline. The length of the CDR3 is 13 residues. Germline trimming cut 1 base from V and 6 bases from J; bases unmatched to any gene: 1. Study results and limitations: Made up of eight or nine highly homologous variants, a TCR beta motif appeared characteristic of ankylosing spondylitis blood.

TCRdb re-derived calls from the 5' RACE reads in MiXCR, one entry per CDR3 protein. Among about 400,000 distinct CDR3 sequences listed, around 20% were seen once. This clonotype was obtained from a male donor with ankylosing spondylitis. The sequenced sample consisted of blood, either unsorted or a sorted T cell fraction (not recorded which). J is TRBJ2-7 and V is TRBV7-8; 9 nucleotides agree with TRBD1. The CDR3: CASSLEDRGEQYF. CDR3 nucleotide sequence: TGTGCCAGCAGCTTAGAGGACAGGGGCGAGCAGTACTTC. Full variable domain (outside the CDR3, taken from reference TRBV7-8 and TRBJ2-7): GAGVSQSPRYKVAKRGQDVALRCDPISGHVSLFWYQQALGQGPEFLTYFQNEAQLDKSGLPSDRFFAERPEGSVSTLKIQRTQQEDSAVYLCASSLEDRGEQYFGPGTRLTVT.